A single sample gave rise to the 30 T cell receptor beta chains below, sequenced in a study of blood T cells in healthy people across ages. Next came a second PCR, run for roughly 6 to 11 cycles, which used a sample-barcoded 5' primer along with a J-beta primer mix. Each CDR3 protein is one row after TCRdb ran MiXCR on the 5' RACE reads. This sample carries around 780,000 distinct CDR3 sequences, more than 50% of them seen once, and the ten largest clones take approximately 24%. Source material: blood. The receptors stem from a man aged 40-50 years in good health.

This sequence joins TRBV20-1 and TRBJ2-7; 11 bases match TRBD2. The CDR3 sequence is 15 residues long. Looked up from germline, CDR1 is DFQATT and CDR2 is SNEGSKA (reference sequence). Losses at the gene ends were 6 bases for V and 5 bases for J; bases not matched to a gene: 12. As DNA, the CDR3 is TGCAGTGCCACCCGGACTAGCGGGTTGGCTGACGAGCAGTACTTC. This sequence encodes CSATRTSGLADEQYF.

This clonotype turned up a few times. This rearrangement joins TRBV27 to TRBJ2-5, with 9 bases matching TRBD1. Germline V CDR1 and CDR2: MNHEY, SMNVEV (reference sequence). Unmatched junction bases numbered 10, after V lost 5 bases and J lost 6 bases. This CDR3 comprises 15 residues. For the CDR3, the DNA is TGTGCCAGCAGTCCTATCATGGGACAGGGACAGACCCAGTACTTC. Translating it yields CASSPIMGQGQTQYF.

The chain recombines TRBV12-3 or TRBV12-4 with TRBJ2-1, with D maybe TRBD2 (5 bases). Trimming shortened V by 6 bases and J by 5 bases, and 14 bases separated the two germline ends. This CDR3 is 14 amino acids long. DNA for the CDR3: TGTGCCAGCAGCCGAACTAGTTCCGACAATGAGCAGTTCTTC. As protein: CASSRTSSDNEQFF.

V gene TRBV18 combines with J gene TRBJ2-5; the match to TRBD2 covers 7 bases. The CDR3 sequence is 19 residues long. In germline, CDR1 is KGHSH, CDR2 LQKENI. Germline trimming cut 6 bases from V and 0 bases from J; bases unmatched to any gene: 19. The CDR3 nucleotides read TGTGCCAGCTCTCGAATATACAGACCTCCCGGGGGGTACCAAGAGACCCAGTACTTC. Translation gives CASSRIYRPPGGYQETQYF.

This clonotype was recorded a few times. The CDR3 DNA reads as TGTGCCATCAGTGAGGCCTGGGCAGCGGATGGCTACACCTTC. Its protein product is CAISEAWAADGYTF. The V gene is TRBV10-3, the J gene TRBJ1-2; D is undetermined. CDR3 length: 14 residues. CDR1 is ENHRY and CDR2 is SYGVKD in the germline V gene. Trimming took off 2 bases at V and 6 bases at J, with 13 bases between the two ends.

The chain is built from TRBV7-8 and TRBJ1-3, with D maybe TRBD1 (6 bases). This CDR3 is 14 amino acids long. Germline V gene lookup returns CDR1 SGHVS and CDR2 FQNEAQ. The germline V and J ends were trimmed by 0 bases and 7 bases, with 10 bases remaining between them. The CDR3: CASSLAPGGNTIYF. CDR3 DNA sequence: TGTGCCAGCAGCTTAGCTCCCGGGGGCAACACCATATATTTT.

The V and J genes are TRBV4-3 and TRBJ2-1; 9 bases line up with TRBD2. The CDR3 has 15 residues. Germline assignment: CDR1 LGHNA and CDR2 YSLEER. Trimming at V came to 4 bases and at J to 6 bases, leaving 7 bases not matched to a gene. The CDR3, as DNA: TGCGCCAGCAGCCCGCGGGAGGGCTATAGCAATGAGCAGTTCTTC. Encoded protein: CASSPREGYSNEQFF.

This clonotype has just a few counts. V gene TRBV28 combines with J gene TRBJ2-5, with 7 positions matching TRBD1. Per the germline V gene, CDR1 is MDHEN and CDR2 is SYDVKM. This CDR3 region has 15 residues. The V gene end was trimmed by 5 bases and the J gene end by 2 bases; junction bases not matched to a gene: 8. The CDR3 bases are TGTGCCAGCAGTATATACAGGGGTAATCAAGAGACCCAGTACTTC. This sequence encodes CASSIYRGNQETQYF.

The rearrangement joins TRBV7-3 to TRBJ2-1; TRBD2 agrees at 15 bases. This CDR3 contains 15 residues. V lost 2 bases to trimming and J lost 9 bases; unmatched junction nucleotides: 2. CDR1 and CDR2 from the germline V gene are SGHTA and FQGTGA. DNA for the CDR3: TGTGCCAGCAGCTTAGGGACTAGCGGGGGGAGTGAGCAGTTCTTC. Its translation is CASSLGTSGGSEQFF.

The chain carries TRBV5-1 and TRBJ2-1; D not resolved. V lost 7 bases to trimming and J lost 0 bases, with 8 bases between them. The CDR3 runs to 13 residues. CDR1 and CDR2 from the germline V gene are SGHRS and YFSETQ. The CDR3 reads CASRWSSYNEQFF. DNA of the CDR3: TGCGCCAGCCGCTGGAGCTCCTACAATGAGCAGTTCTTC.

The genes are TRBV12-3 or TRBV12-4 and TRBJ2-7; 8 nucleotides line up with TRBD2. The CDR3 totals 14 residues. V dropped 6 bases and J dropped 3; count of bases not matched to a gene: 7. In nucleotides, the CDR3 is TGTGCCAGCAGCACATCGGGGGGGGTCTACGAGCAGTACTTC. As protein: CASSTSGGVYEQYF.

The chain carries TRBV11-2 and TRBJ2-4; maybe TRBD1 (5 bases). The better agreement between TRBJ2-7 and the DNA end casts doubt on the J call. Germline-derived CDR1 and CDR2 are SGHAT and FQNNGV. The CDR3 spans 12 residues. CDR3 amino acids: CASSFSGFEQYF. CDR3 DNA sequence: TGTGCCAGCAGCTTCTCAGGGTTCGAGCAGTACTTC.

The chain combines TRBV15 with TRBJ2-1; 9 bases fit TRBD2. Germline V gene lookup returns CDR1 LNHNV and CDR2 YYDKDF (reference sequence). The CDR3 runs 14 residues. The trim removed 7 bases at V and 8 bases at J, leaving 9 bases unmatched. Here the CDR3 reads CATTGGRASDEQFF. The DNA for the CDR3 is TGTGCCACCACCGGCGGGAGGGCCTCTGATGAGCAGTTCTTC.

The V gene is TRBV11-2, the J gene TRBJ2-2, with D perhaps TRBD1 (5 bases). The CDR3 length is 16 residues. Trimming took off 1 base at V and 0 bases at J, with 9 bases between the two ends. Germline V gene data show CDR1 as SGHAT and CDR2 as FQNNGV. CDR3 nucleotide sequence: TGTGCCAGCAGCTTAGGACAGTTCGCGAACACCGGGGAGCTGTTTTTT. Translating it yields CASSLGQFANTGELFF. Variable domain in full (rest from reference TRBV11-2 and TRBJ2-2): EAGVAQSPRYKIIEKRQSVAFWCNPISGHATLYWYQQILGQGPKLLIQFQNNGVVDDSQLPKDRFSAERLKGVDSTLKIQPAKLEDSAVYLCASSLGQFANTGELFFGEGSRLTVL.

The gene calls are TRBV7-9 and TRBJ1-6; weak D call: TRBD1 (5 bases). CDR1 is SEHNR, CDR2 FQNEAQ, per germline (reference sequence). This CDR3 has 16 amino acids. The V end lost 7 bases, the J end lost 2 bases, and 15 bases lay between the germline ends. The CDR3 DNA sequence: TGTGCCAGCATGATGGGGGGAGGCGCCTATAATTCACCCCTCCACTTT. Its translation: CASMMGGGAYNSPLHF.

The chain has TRBV10-3 and TRBJ2-5; TRBD2 aligns across 13 bases. CDR3 size: 15 residues. V trimming: 10 bases; J trimming: 3 bases; junction bases outside the gene matches: 8. Germline CDR1 is ENHRY and CDR2 is SYGVKD. The CDR3 is CATKTSGGLEETQYF. Here the CDR3 DNA reads TGTGCCACCAAGACTAGCGGGGGGTTGGAAGAGACCCAGTACTTC.

This clonotype was picked up many times. The junction shows a germline mismatch at one end, possibly a read error. This chain uses TRBV5-1 with TRBJ2-7; 12 bases agree with TRBD2. This CDR3 region has 15 residues. Germline V gives CDR1 SGHRS, CDR2 YFSETQ. The DNA of the CDR3 is TGTGCCAGCAGCCCTGGACTAGCGGGACCCTACGAGCAGTACTTC. Amino acids: CASSPGLAGPYEQYF.

This clonotype was seen a handful of times. The V gene is TRBV12-3 or TRBV12-4, the J gene TRBJ2-4, with D perhaps TRBD2 (5 bases). CDR3 length equals 17 residues. V was clipped by 4 bases and J by 0 bases, with 16 bases between them. The CDR3 here is CASSSQSGPLAKNIQYF. CDR3 bases: TGTGCCAGCAGTTCCCAGAGCGGCCCTCTAGCCAAAAACATTCAGTACTTC.

There are a few counts of this clonotype. V and J are TRBV28 and TRBJ2-3; D ambiguous. Germline V gives CDR1 MDHEN, CDR2 SYDVKM. CDR3 length: 13 amino acids. The germline V and J ends were trimmed by 5 bases and 4 bases, with 10 bases remaining between them. The CDR3 here is CASSPRRSDTQYF. The CDR3 region has the DNA TGTGCCAGCAGTCCCCGACGGTCAGATACGCAGTATTTT. The entire variable domain, with the rest obtained from reference TRBV28 and TRBJ2-3, is as follows: DVKVTQSSRYLVKRTGEKVFLECVQDMDHENMFWYRQDPGLGLRLIYFSYDVKMKEKGDIPEGYSVSREKKERFSLILESASTNQTSMYLCASSPRRSDTQYFGPGTRLTVL.

This clonotype was recorded a few times. The gene calls are TRBV20-1 and TRBJ2-7; 14 bases agree with TRBD2. There are 19 residues in the CDR3. The germline CDR1 and CDR2 sequences are DFQATT and SNEGSKA (reference sequence). The V and J ends lost 1 base and 0 bases, in that order; junction bases with no gene match: 11. The CDR3 region is CSARAQPGTSGSSSYEQYF. CDR3 sequence (DNA): TGCAGTGCTAGAGCCCAACCCGGGACTAGCGGGAGTAGCTCCTACGAGCAGTACTTC.

The rearrangement links TRBV20-1 to TRBJ2-1; D is undetermined. Germline V CDR1 and CDR2: DFQATT, SNEGSKA (reference sequence). Trimming took off 5 bases at V and 7 bases at J, with 6 bases between the two ends. The length of the CDR3 is 10 residues. CDR3 sequence: CSADRNEQFF. The CDR3, as DNA: TGCAGTGCTGATCGGAATGAGCAGTTCTTC.

This rearrangement joins TRBV24-1 to TRBJ2-5; 7 nucleotides agree with TRBD2. Trimming removed 8 bases from V and 4 bases from J; junction bases left unmatched: 18. This CDR3 region has 17 residues. Germline values: CDR1 KGHDR, CDR2 SFDVKD. CDR3 sequence (DNA): TGTGCCACCAAAGGGTGGGGGGACGAAGCGGGGTCAGAGACCCAGTACTTC. It specifies CATKGWGDEAGSETQYF.

The gene calls are TRBV29-1 and TRBJ2-1; 14 bases agree with TRBD2. The germline CDR1 and CDR2 sequences are SQVTM and ANQGSEA. V lost 7 bases, J lost 8 bases, and 7 bases stayed unmatched. The CDR3 runs 14 residues. CDR3 protein: CSGATSGGAYEQFF. CDR3 DNA sequence: TGCAGCGGCGCGACTAGCGGGGGGGCATATGAGCAGTTCTTC.

This chain joins TRBV12-3 or TRBV12-4 and TRBJ2-5; maybe TRBD1 (6 bases). With 0 bases removed from V and 1 base from J, the gap between germline ends came to 12 bases. CDR3 length: 16 residues. DNA for the CDR3: TGTGCCAGCAGTTTAGCGTCGGGACATTCCCAAGAGACCCAGTACTTC. Residues: CASSLASGHSQETQYF.

The rearrangement uses TRBV25-1 and TRBJ1-2; unclear D gene. The CDR3 length is 13 residues. Trimming removed 3 bases from V and 7 bases from J, with 12 bases in between. CDR1 and CDR2 (germline): MGHDK, SYGVNS. The DNA of the CDR3 is TGTGCCAGCAGTGATTTCGCAAACCTTGGCTACACCTTC. Residues: CASSDFANLGYTF.

V is TRBV15 and J is TRBJ2-5, with D possibly TRBD2 on 5 matching bases. The CDR3 runs 17 residues. Trimming took off 5 bases at V and 0 bases at J, with 19 bases between the two ends. CDR1 LNHNV and CDR2 YYDKDF come from the germline V gene (reference sequence). The CDR3 spells CATSPRVGSAHQETQYF. CDR3 coding DNA: TGTGCCACCAGCCCTCGGGTGGGTAGCGCACACCAAGAGACCCAGTACTTC.

The chain employs TRBV20-1 and TRBJ1-2, with D uncertain. Germline CDR1 and CDR2: DFQATT and SNEGSKA (reference sequence). The CDR3 consists of 15 residues. The ends were cut back, 0 bases at V and 7 bases at J, with 18 bases in the middle. The CDR3 is CSARDPKVGLGGYTF. The CDR3 DNA is TGCAGTGCTAGAGATCCTAAGGTTGGGTTAGGTGGCTACACCTTC.

The J gene is TRBJ1-6, the V gene TRBV14; D gene unclear. V was cut by 1 base and J by 6 bases, with 7 bases left in between. Germline-derived CDR1 and CDR2 are SGHDN and FVKESK. The CDR3 runs to 14 residues. CDR3 sequence (DNA): TGTGCCAGCAGCCAAGGAGCCATTAATTCACCCCTCCACTTT. Its translation is CASSQGAINSPLHF.

This clonotype was found a few times. V and J are TRBV14 and TRBJ1-6, with D perhaps TRBD1 (6 bases). V was pared by 6 bases and J by 10 bases, with 13 bases between. Germline CDR1 is SGHDN and CDR2 is FVKESK. The CDR3 covers 13 residues. The CDR3 DNA is TGTGCCAGCAGTCTGTACAGGGAATCACCCCTCCACTTT. Amino acid sequence: CASSLYRESPLHF.

This rearrangement joins TRBV30 to TRBJ1-2; 8 bases are a match to TRBD1. The CDR3 contains 11 residues. Looked up from germline, CDR1 is GTSNPN and CDR2 is SVGIG (reference sequence). Germline trimming cut 5 bases from V and 7 bases from J; bases unmatched to any gene: 3. CDR3 coding DNA: TGTGCCTGGGCTACAGGGGGTGGCTACACCTTC. This sequence encodes CAWATGGGYTF.